One and the same sample provided the 32 T cell receptor beta chains below, sequenced in a study of T-cell reconstitution after alpha-beta-depleted transplantation in children. The TCRbeta library incorporated unique molecular identifiers. TCRdb analysed the PCR reads with MiXCR anew, one entry per CDR3 protein. Of 550,000 to 600,000 distinct CDR3 sequences in the sample, 20% to 25% were seen once. This specimen was PBMCs, mostly from graft donor cells, taken 360 days after TCRalphabeta/CD19-depleted stem cell transplant. These receptors all stem from a boy under two years old who had a stem cell transplant for acute myeloid leukemia, so the T cells may come from the graft donor.

This clonotype showed up many times. This sequence joins TRBV20-1 and TRBJ2-1; TRBD2 aligns across 10 bases. Trimming removed 6 bases from V and 6 bases from J; junction bases left unmatched: 8. This CDR3 comprises 14 residues. Germline values: CDR1 DFQATT, CDR2 SNEGSKA (reference sequence). The CDR3, as DNA: TGCAGTGCCCGGAGCGGGGGGGCTCCCAATGAGCAGTTCTTC. It translates to CSARSGGAPNEQFF.

The sample holds many counts of this clonotype. CDR3 sequence (DNA): TGTGCCACCAGTGATGCCATTCGGGATATAGGGAGAGGGCTAGAGACCCAGTACTTC. Translation: CATSDAIRDIGRGLETQYF. The chain carries TRBV24-1 and TRBJ2-5, with D maybe TRBD2 (5 bases). The CDR3 is 19 residues long. Germline V CDR1 and CDR2: KGHDR, SFDVKD. V was shortened by 3 bases and J by 4 bases, with 26 bases between the two germline ends.

This clonotype has more than one count but fewer than ten. The chain employs TRBV21-1 and TRBJ2-7; no DNA check was done on the table's D call, TRBD1. TRBV21-1 represents a pseudogene. This CDR3 is 14 amino acids long. Written as DNA, the CDR3 is TGTGCCAGCAGCACAGGACAGGCATCCTACGAGCAGTACGTC. This encodes CASSTGQASYEQYV.

This clonotype was found many times. This chain connects TRBV7-2 to TRBJ2-5, with 7 bases identical to TRBD1. The CDR3 length is 15 residues. The ends lost 3 bases at V and 5 bases at J; junction bases unmatched: 9. Germline lookup yields CDR1 SGHTA and CDR2 FQGNSA. This CDR3 is CASSFSKGAGETQYF. In nucleotides, the CDR3 is TGTGCCAGCAGCTTTTCGAAGGGGGCTGGGGAGACCCAGTACTTC.

This clonotype was seen many times. At one boundary the junction diverges from the germline segment, which might be a read error. The chain joins TRBV20-1 to TRBJ2-7; 9 bases map to TRBD1. The CDR3 covers 14 residues. From germline, CDR1 is DFQATT and CDR2 SNEGSKA (reference sequence). As DNA, the CDR3 is TGCAGTGCTCGAGACAGGGGGGCCTCCTACGAGCAGTACTTC. Protein: CSARDRGASYEQYF.

The sample holds many counts of this clonotype. This chain joins TRBV6-6 and TRBJ2-3, with unresolved D. V was cut by 5 bases and J by 9 bases, with 12 bases left in between. CDR1 MNHNY and CDR2 SVGAGI come from the germline V gene (reference sequence). CDR3 length: 12 amino acids. This CDR3 is CASSQTLGTQYF. The CDR3 nucleotides are TGTGCCAGCAGTCAAACTCTAGGGACGCAGTATTTT.

This clonotype was observed a few times. The chain has TRBV29-1 and TRBJ2-2; 10 bases are shared with TRBD2. Germline CDR1 SQVTM, CDR2 ANQGSEA. V was pared by 7 bases and J by 3 bases, with 8 bases of the junction left unmatched. There are 15 residues in the CDR3. CDR3 loop: CSARLAGAHTGELFF. The DNA of the CDR3 is TGCAGCGCCCGACTAGCGGGTGCTCACACCGGGGAGCTGTTTTTT.

The table lists this clonotype with a few counts. The chain joins TRBV20-1 to TRBJ1-5; TRBD1 matches 10 bases. Trimming at V came to 0 bases and at J to 5 bases, leaving 7 bases not matched to a gene. The germline CDR1 and CDR2 sequences are DFQATT and SNEGSKA (reference sequence). The CDR3 has 16 amino acids. In nucleotides, the CDR3 is TGCAGTGCTAGAGAAGACAGGGGGCGAAGTCATCAGCCCCAGCATTTT. The encoded protein is CSAREDRGRSHQPQHF.

V is TRBV5-5 and J is TRBJ2-7, with a weak D call TRBD1 (6 bases). The germline V and J ends were trimmed by 3 bases and 2 bases, with 12 bases remaining between them. Germline assignment: CDR1 SGHKS and CDR2 YYEKEE (reference sequence). This CDR3 is 14 amino acids long. The CDR3 DNA reads as TGTGCCAGCAGCTCTCCCCAGGGGCCCTACGAGCAGTACGTC. Protein sequence: CASSSPQGPYEQYV.

This chain joins TRBV11-2 and TRBJ1-4, with D perhaps matching TRBD1 (5 bases). The V end was cut by 1 base, the J end by 8 bases, with 14 bases between. This CDR3 has 15 residues. CDR1 SGHAT and CDR2 FQNNGV come from the germline V gene. The chain's CDR3 is CASSLVRQGKEKLFF. DNA for the CDR3: TGTGCCAGCAGCTTAGTTCGCCAGGGAAAGGAAAAACTGTTTTTT.

This clonotype was seen more than once but under ten times. The V gene is TRBV11-1, the J gene TRBJ2-1; D not resolved. V dropped 2 bases and J dropped 5 bases, with 7 bases sitting between them. The CDR3 is made up of 13 amino acids. Germline V gives CDR1 SGHAT, CDR2 FQDESV (reference sequence). CDR3 protein: CASSLHENNEQFF. The CDR3 DNA follows: TGTGCCAGCAGCTTACATGAAAACAATGAGCAGTTCTTC.

In nucleotides, the CDR3 is TGTGCCAGCAGCCATCCCGGACTAGCGGGGCCGTCTGGGGCCAACGTCCTGACTTTC. Translated, it gives CASSHPGLAGPSGANVLTF. The chain combines TRBV3-1 with TRBJ2-6; the match to TRBD2 covers 12 bases. CDR1 and CDR2 from the germline V gene are LGHDT and YNNKEL (reference sequence). V lost 3 bases and J lost 1; bases outside the gene matches: 7. The CDR3 runs 19 residues.

The chain joins TRBV12-3 or TRBV12-4 to TRBJ2-7; unclear D gene. The CDR3 totals 13 residues. The ends were cut back, 6 bases at V and 7 bases at J, with 16 bases in the middle. The CDR3 DNA sequence: TGTGCCAGCAGGTGGACCGGGTCGAGGGAGCAGTACTTC. This codes for CASRWTGSREQYF.

The gene calls are TRBV5-5 and TRBJ2-2, with D perhaps matching TRBD1 (5 bases). In germline, CDR1 is SGHKS, CDR2 YYEKEE (reference sequence). The CDR3 has 17 residues. The ends were cut back, 2 bases at V and 1 base at J, with 15 bases in the middle. The CDR3 DNA sequence: TGTGCCAGCAGCTTAGGGGCAAGGGGTCGGAACACCGGGGAGCTGTTTTTT. Its translation: CASSLGARGRNTGELFF.

The rearrangement links TRBV20-1 to TRBJ2-1; 7 nucleotides line up with TRBD1. The CDR3 contains 16 residues. V shed 3 bases, J shed 1 base, and the junction held 9 bases outside the gene matches. Germline loops: CDR1 DFQATT, CDR2 SNEGSKA (reference sequence). The CDR3 DNA follows: TGCAGTGCTAGGGACCATTTACAGGGGTCCTACAATGAGCAGTTCTTC. Protein: CSARDHLQGSYNEQFF.

This chain connects TRBV20-1 to TRBJ2-6; TRBD2 might be the D (5 bases). The CDR3 covers 15 residues. Germline lookup yields CDR1 DFQATT and CDR2 SNEGSKA (reference sequence). Trimming removed 0 bases at V and 2 bases at J, with 8 bases between. The CDR3 region has the DNA TGCAGTGCTAGAGAGCGGAGGACTGGGGCCAACGTCCTGACTTTC. This codes for CSARERRTGANVLTF.

A remark on this clonotype: The junction shows a germline mismatch at one end, possibly a read error. This chain links TRBV6-6 with TRBJ1-5, with a tentative D call TRBD1 (5 bases). Germline-derived CDR1 and CDR2 are MNHNY and SVGAGI (reference sequence). This CDR3 comprises 12 residues. This CDR3 is CASSYRDDLLYF. In DNA, the CDR3 is TGTGCCAGCAGTTACCGGGACGATCTGCTCTATTTT.

The chain recombines TRBV20-1 with TRBJ2-5; TRBD2 agrees at 8 bases. The length of the CDR3 is 15 residues. V shed 6 bases, J shed 4 bases, and the junction held 13 bases outside the gene matches. The germline V gene encodes CDR1 DFQATT and CDR2 SNEGSKA (reference sequence). Here the CDR3 DNA reads TGCAGTGCCTATCCCCCGGGACTAGTGGGAGAGACCCAGTACTTC. It is translated as CSAYPPGLVGETQYF.

The table lists this clonotype with many counts. V gene TRBV12-3 or TRBV12-4 combines with J gene TRBJ2-2; D possibly matches TRBD1 or TRBD2 (8 bases each). Deletions cut 7 bases from V and 7 bases from J, with 19 bases between. This CDR3 has 15 residues. The CDR3 nucleotides are TGTGCCAGCATAGCGGGACAGGTTTTCAGCGGGGAGCTGTTTTTT. Residues: CASIAGQVFSGELFF.

This chain connects TRBV20-1 to TRBJ2-7; TRBD1 might be the D (5 bases). The V end was cut by 4 bases, the J end by 3 bases, with 13 bases between. This CDR3 is 13 amino acids long. Germline assignment: CDR1 DFQATT and CDR2 SNEGSKA (reference sequence). As DNA, the CDR3 is TGCAGTGCTAAGACAGCCAACTTCTACGAGCAGTACTTC. It codes for CSAKTANFYEQYF.

This clonotype appeared many times. V gene TRBV5-1 combines with J gene TRBJ1-1, with a weak D call TRBD1 (6 bases). The CDR3 sequence is 13 residues long. Trimming cost V 5 bases and J 4 bases, with 12 bases left between them. Germline CDR1 and CDR2: SGHRS and YFSETQ. In DNA, the CDR3 is TGCGCCAGCAGACTACAGGGAGGCACTGAAGCTTTCTTT. Encoded protein: CASRLQGGTEAFF.

The V call is TRBV20-1, the J call TRBJ1-1; D call uncertain. The CDR3 extends over 12 amino acids. Germline V gene sequence: CDR1 DFQATT, CDR2 SNEGSKA (reference sequence). V was cut by 3 bases and J by 4 bases, with 9 bases left in between. CDR3 region: CSARRLGTEAFF. DNA of the CDR3: TGCAGTGCTAGGCGTCTGGGCACTGAAGCTTTCTTT.

This clonotype occurred a few times. This chain links TRBV28 with TRBJ2-7, with D perhaps matching TRBD2 (5 bases). Germline V gene data show CDR1 as MDHEN and CDR2 as SYDVKM. Trimming left V 2 bases short and J 9 bases short, with 14 bases between. CDR3 size: 13 residues. As DNA, the CDR3 is TGTGCCAGCAGTTTAAGGCCCCACAGCGGGCAGTACGTC. It encodes CASSLRPHSGQYV.

This clonotype was seen repeatedly, ten times or more. The rearrangement uses TRBV11-3 and TRBJ2-1, with TRBD1 matching over 7 bases. J was trimmed by 8 bases and V by 5 bases; bases with no gene match: 12. CDR1 is SGHNT and CDR2 is YENEEA in the germline V gene. The length of the CDR3 is 15 residues. DNA for the CDR3: TGTGCCAGCAGCCCCCATCGGGGAACAGGGGATGAGCAGTTCTTC. Protein product: CASSPHRGTGDEQFF.

The chain has TRBV24-1 and TRBJ2-3; D may correspond to TRBD1 or TRBD2 (6 bases each). The length of the CDR3 is 15 residues. Germline CDR1 is KGHDR and CDR2 is SFDVKD. V dropped 5 bases and J dropped 1 base, with 12 bases sitting between them. CDR3 DNA sequence: TGTGCCACCAGTGGCGCGGGACAACGCACAGATACGCAGTATTTT. This codes for CATSGAGQRTDTQYF.

This rearrangement joins TRBV4-3 to TRBJ2-3, with D possibly being TRBD1 (5 bases). V was clipped by 1 base and J by 2 bases, with 10 bases between them. The CDR3 consists of 15 residues. Germline CDR1 reads LGHNA; CDR2 reads YSLEER. The CDR3 protein is CASSQARVDTDTQYF. CDR3 nucleotide sequence: TGCGCCAGCAGCCAAGCCAGGGTGGACACAGATACGCAGTATTTT.

Turning to this clonotype: A read error may produce the germline difference seen at one junction end. J is TRBJ2-7 and V is TRBV10-3, with D maybe TRBD1 (6 bases). The CDR3 has 14 amino acids. Germline assignment: CDR1 ENHRY and CDR2 SYGVKD. Written as DNA, the CDR3 is TGTGCCATCAGTTTGCCGGGACATCCATACGCGCAGTACTTC. Its protein product is CAISLPGHPYAQYF.

The chain employs TRBV27 and TRBJ2-7; the match to TRBD1 covers 10 bases. The CDR3 has 14 residues. CDR1 and CDR2 from the germline V gene are MNHEY and SMNVEV (reference sequence). Trimming removed 8 bases from V and 6 bases from J; junction bases left unmatched: 10. The CDR3 DNA is TGTGCCAGCGGGGCAGGGACAGGGGACGGCGAGCAGTACGTC. Amino acid sequence: CASGAGTGDGEQYV.

V usage is TRBV12-3 or TRBV12-4 and J usage is TRBJ2-1, with D uncertain. This CDR3 is 15 amino acids long. With 3 bases removed from V and 2 bases from J, the gap between germline ends came to 11 bases. CDR3 protein: CASSLRQRTYNEQFF. The CDR3 DNA is TGTGCCAGCAGTTTGCGGCAGAGAACCTACAATGAGCAGTTCTTC.

This clonotype has a count of ten or more. The chain employs TRBV20-1 and TRBJ2-3, with 7 bases fitting TRBD2. The length of the CDR3 is 16 residues. Trimming took 0 bases from V and 0 from J; bases not matched to a gene: 6. Germline CDR1 reads DFQATT; CDR2 reads SNEGSKA (reference sequence). CDR3 sequence: CSARDGLAESTDTQYF. CDR3 sequence (DNA): TGCAGTGCTAGAGATGGTCTAGCGGAAAGCACAGATACGCAGTATTTT.

V gene TRBV20-1 combines with J gene TRBJ2-7; 8 nucleotides line up with TRBD2. This CDR3 is built from 18 residues. The germline gives CDR1 DFQATT, CDR2 SNEGSKA (reference sequence). The junction had 17 bases not matched to a gene; V was cut back by 1 base and J by 3 bases. The CDR3 DNA reads TGCAGTGCTAGAGCCATACCAGGGGTTAGCGGGGAGGTCTACGAGCAGTACTTC. It codes for CSARAIPGVSGEVYEQYF.

The chain couples TRBV16 to TRBJ2-7, with 7 nucleotides matching TRBD2. V lost 4 bases and J lost 5; bases outside the gene matches: 11. The CDR3 has 15 residues. Germline V gene sequence: CDR1 KGHSY, CDR2 FQNENV. The CDR3 coding sequence is TGTGCCAGCAGCCCAACAGTGGGGGGGGAGCACGAGCAGTACTTC. Its translation: CASSPTVGGEHEQYF.